These 21 T cell receptor beta chains were all obtained from the same sample, sequenced in a study of shared clonotypes between healthy human individuals. Clones were sequenced by immunoSEQ multiplex PCR, and TCRdb holds only the in-frame ones, with some missing. Here the sample spans millions of clones, about 93% being singletons. The naive CD8 subset, CD45RO-negative cells positively selected for CCR7, excluded terminally differentiated effector memory CD45RA+ cells. Sequencing was carried out using naive CD8+ T cells from PBMCs. These receptor sequences come from a man in his late teens or twenties in good health. Some clones in this sample may be carry-over from other donors' samples.

The chain has TRBV15 and TRBJ2-3; 7 nucleotides align to TRBD1. Germline values: CDR1 LNHNV, CDR2 YYDKDF (reference sequence). Trimming took 3 bases from V and 2 from J; bases not matched to a gene: 8. The CDR3 consists of 16 residues. The chain's CDR3 is CATSRRDRDLTDTQYF. As DNA, the CDR3 is TGTGCCACCAGCAGGAGGGACAGAGACCTCACAGATACGCAGTATTTT.

V and J are TRBV6-1 and TRBJ2-5; D may match TRBD1 or TRBD2 (5 bases each). V was cut by 4 bases and J by 1 base, with 19 bases left in between. The CDR3 spans 17 residues. Germline V gene data show CDR1 as MNHNS and CDR2 as SASEGT. CDR3 sequence: CASSARAHGAVQETQYF. The DNA of the CDR3 is TGTGCCAGCAGTGCTAGAGCCCACGGGGCCGTCCAAGAGACCCAGTACTTC.

The chain employs TRBV6-1 and TRBJ2-2; 9 bases align to TRBD1. V trimming: 2 bases; J trimming: 3 bases; junction bases outside the gene matches: 4. CDR1 is MNHNS and CDR2 is SASEGT in the germline V gene. The CDR3 contains 16 residues. In nucleotides, the CDR3 is TGTGCCAGCAGTGAAATGACAGGGGGGTACACCGGGGAGCTGTTTTTT. Residues: CASSEMTGGYTGELFF.

This clone occurred once. This chain uses TRBV7-2 with TRBJ2-1; 12 bases are shared with TRBD2. Germline values: CDR1 SGHTA, CDR2 FQGNSA. With 3 bases clipped from V and 1 base from J, the junction kept 10 bases outside the gene matches. The length of the CDR3 is 19 residues. The CDR3 loop is CASSLFPSGRASSYNEQFF. CDR3 DNA: TGTGCCAGCAGCTTGTTTCCTAGCGGGAGGGCGTCGTCCTACAATGAGCAGTTCTTC.

The gene calls are TRBV2 and TRBJ2-7; TRBD2 aligns across 13 bases. Germline V gene data show CDR1 as SNHLY and CDR2 as FYNNEI. J was trimmed by 3 bases and V by 8 bases; bases with no gene match: 4. There are 14 residues in the CDR3. CDR3 in DNA: TGTGCCAGCCTCCGGACTAGCGGGAGCTACGAGCAGTACTTC. This gives the protein CASLRTSGSYEQYF.

This clone was observed once. The same CDR3 can be traced to other DNA sequences in this sample. The chain recombines TRBV5-6 with TRBJ2-2; perhaps TRBD1 as D (6 bases). Looked up from germline, CDR1 is SGHDT and CDR2 is YYEEEE. V was pared by 0 bases and J by 6 bases, with 9 bases between. The CDR3 has 14 amino acids. The CDR3 is CASSLGQGSGELFF. The CDR3, as DNA: TGTGCCAGCAGCTTGGGTCAGGGGTCCGGGGAGCTGTTTTTT.

This clone was picked up one time. V and J are TRBV28 and TRBJ2-1; 10 positions agree with TRBD2. CDR3 size: 16 residues. J gave up 2 bases and V 4 bases, and 5 bases lay outside the gene matches. Per germline, CDR1 MDHEN and CDR2 SYDVKM. The CDR3: CASSSRLAGTYNEQFF. CDR3 coding DNA: TGTGCCAGCAGTTCAAGACTAGCGGGTACCTACAATGAGCAGTTCTTC.

V usage is TRBV6-6 and J usage is TRBJ2-1, with 7 nucleotides matching TRBD2. Unmatched junction bases numbered 12, after V lost 6 bases and J lost 7 bases. This CDR3 has 15 amino acids. Germline CDR1 MNHNY, CDR2 SVGAGI (reference sequence). The CDR3 DNA reads as TGTGCCAGCAGGCCCGGTGTCCTAGCGGAGAATGAGCAGTTCTTC. The encoded protein is CASRPGVLAENEQFF.

This clone was detected only once. This chain joins TRBV2 and TRBJ2-7; 7 bases map to TRBD2. CDR1 is SNHLY and CDR2 is FYNNEI in the germline V gene. J was trimmed by 2 bases and V by 0 bases; bases with no gene match: 4. There are 15 residues in the CDR3. The CDR3 sequence is CASSEAAGDPYEQYF. For the CDR3, the DNA is TGTGCCAGCAGTGAAGCTGCGGGGGACCCCTACGAGCAGTACTTC.

The V gene is TRBV2, the J gene TRBJ2-2; D may be TRBD2 (5 bases). CDR3 length: 14 residues. Germline CDR1 SNHLY, CDR2 FYNNEI. Trimming removed 6 bases at V and 6 bases at J, with 14 bases between. Here the CDR3 DNA reads TGTGCCAGCAGAGACACTAGTTTGGCCGGGGAGCTGTTTTTT. Its translation: CASRDTSLAGELFF.

The chain carries TRBV5-1 and TRBJ2-1, with D unclear. CDR1 is SGHRS, CDR2 YFSETQ, per germline. Trimming took off 0 bases at V and 8 bases at J, with 9 bases between the two ends. The CDR3 contains 13 residues. CDR3 loop: CASSLGLRDEQFF. As DNA, the CDR3 is TGCGCCAGCAGCTTGGGTCTTAGGGATGAGCAGTTCTTC.

This clone came up a few times. The chain has TRBV30 and TRBJ1-1; 11 positions match TRBD1. V lost 0 bases to trimming and J lost 4 bases; unmatched junction nucleotides: 4. Germline V gene lookup returns CDR1 GTSNPN and CDR2 SVGIG (reference sequence). The CDR3 covers 15 residues. CDR3 amino acids: CAWSVVGTGGTEAFF. DNA for the CDR3: TGTGCCTGGAGTGTAGTCGGGACAGGGGGCACTGAAGCTTTCTTT.

With respect to this clone: Other DNA sequences in the same sample also yield this CDR3. The chain has TRBV7-8 and TRBJ2-5; possibly TRBD1 for D (5 bases). Trimming left V 1 base short and J 1 base short, with 7 bases between. The V gene's germline CDR1 is SGHVS and CDR2 FQNEAQ. This CDR3 comprises 14 residues. Here the CDR3 DNA reads TGTGCCAGCAGCTTAGGGGGCAGCCAAGAGACCCAGTACTTC. Its protein product is CASSLGGSQETQYF.

This chain uses TRBV14 with TRBJ1-1; D is undetermined. Trimming shortened V by 0 bases and J by 0 bases, and 8 bases separated the two germline ends. The CDR3 runs 15 residues. Germline loops: CDR1 SGHDN, CDR2 FVKESK. The DNA for the CDR3 is TGTGCCAGCAGCCAAGATTACCTGCTGAACACTGAAGCTTTCTTT. It yields the protein CASSQDYLLNTEAFF.

The V and J genes are TRBV9 and TRBJ2-7, with 7 bases aligning to TRBD1. The V segment lost 7 bases and the J segment 4 bases; nucleotides outside the gene matches: 8. CDR3 length: 13 residues. Germline lookup yields CDR1 SGDLS and CDR2 YYNGEE. The DNA for the CDR3 is TGTGCCAGCTCCCAGGGGGACACTTACGAGCAGTACTTC. Translating it yields CASSQGDTYEQYF.

This sequence joins TRBV5-6 and TRBJ2-7; possible D gene TRBD2, 5 bases. The CDR3 length is 12 residues. Trimming removed 0 bases at V and 11 bases at J, with 12 bases between. Germline CDR1 SGHDT, CDR2 YYEEEE. CDR3 DNA: TGTGCCAGCAGCTTGGCCGGGGATAGGGAGTACTTC. Its protein product is CASSLAGDREYF.

The J gene is TRBJ2-5, the V gene TRBV4-1; D ambiguous. The V end was cut by 3 bases, the J end by 1 base, with 9 bases between. The CDR3 contains 14 residues. CDR1 is MGHRA and CDR2 is YSYEKL in the germline V gene. This CDR3 reads CASSHRVLQETQYF. CDR3 nucleotide sequence: TGCGCCAGCAGCCACCGGGTCCTCCAAGAGACCCAGTACTTC.

V gene TRBV19 combines with J gene TRBJ1-1; D remains unclear. This CDR3 comprises 12 residues. The ends were cut back, 3 bases at V and 7 bases at J, with 9 bases in the middle. Per the germline V gene, CDR1 is LNHDA and CDR2 is SQIVND (reference sequence). The CDR3 bases are TGTGCCAGTAGTATGGGGTCAGATGAAGCTTTCTTT. This codes for CASSMGSDEAFF.

V is TRBV15 and J is TRBJ2-7; D gene uncertain. V gave up 4 bases and J gave up 5 bases, with 12 bases separating them. Germline V CDR1 and CDR2: LNHNV, YYDKDF (reference sequence). The CDR3 has 13 residues. As DNA, the CDR3 is TGTGCCACCAGCACGTCTAGTTTCCACGAGCAGTACTTC. This encodes CATSTSSFHEQYF.

This clone is a singleton in its sample. J is TRBJ1-3 and V is TRBV7-2; no firm D call. The CDR3 loop spans 14 amino acids. V lost 1 base and J 1 base, leaving 5 bases between the germline ends. Germline CDR1 is SGHTA and CDR2 is FQGNSA. CDR3 loop: CASSLVGSGNTIYF. The DNA for the CDR3 is TGTGCCAGCAGCTTAGTTGGTTCTGGAAACACCATATATTTT.

The rearrangement uses TRBV7-9 and TRBJ2-6; 8 positions agree with TRBD1. CDR1 and CDR2 from the germline V gene are SEHNR and FQNEAQ (reference sequence). The CDR3 spans 14 residues. J was trimmed by 8 bases and V by 3 bases; bases with no gene match: 3. The CDR3 bases are TGTGCCAGCAGCTTGACAGGGGTGCCCAACGTCCTGACTTTC. Its protein product is CASSLTGVPNVLTF.